The rows below give T cell receptor beta chains drawn from one sample of a study of response to subunit inactivated influenza vaccine. MiXCR was run by TCRdb on the RT-PCR reads, yielding one entry per CDR3 protein. The sample carries around 530,000 distinct CDR3 sequences, 10% to 15% recorded once. The specimen was PBMCs from blood, collected on the day of vaccination. The receptors come from a man aged 45-65 years who received an inactivated influenza vaccine. CDR3s include the opening cysteine and the closing phenylalanine or tryptophan. The D gene is left open where the match is weak. Only some rows state a clone size, as once, few, many or a class for expanded clones.

V,J,size,D,DNA,CDR3
TRBV6-2/TRBV6-3,TRBJ2-1,NA,TRBD1,TGTGCCAGCAGTTACTCGAAGGAGGGACAGGGTTACAATGAGCAGTTCTTC,CASSYSKEGQGYNEQFF
TRBV11-1,TRBJ2-6,once,TRBD1,TGTGCCAGCAGCTTATCGTTGCTCGGACAGGTGGGGTCTGGGGCCAACGTCCTGACTTTC,CASSLSLLGQVGSGANVLTF
TRBV7-2,TRBJ1-1,few,NA,TGTGCCAGCAGCTTAAGTCGGGGTGGAGGCACTGAAGCTTTCTTT,CASSLSRGGGTEAFF
TRBV20-1,TRBJ2-7,few,NA,TGCAGTGCTAGGGGCGGCGAGCAGTACTTC,CSARGGEQYF
TRBV30,TRBJ1-2,few,NA,TGTGCCTGGAACCTACAGGGTGGAAATGGCTACACCTTC,CAWNLQGGNGYTF
TRBV30,TRBJ2-1,NA,NA,TGTGCCTGGAGTTCCTCGGGGAGAGAGCAGTTCTTC,CAWSSSGREQFF
TRBV7-6,TRBJ2-6,few,NA,TGTGCCAGCAGCTTAGTGTCGGCTATCTCTGGGGCCAACGTCCTGACTTTC,CASSLVSAISGANVLTF
TRBV6-1,TRBJ2-3,few,TRBD2,TGTGCCAGCAGTGCACTAGCGGGCGAGTGGGATACGCAGTATTTT,CASSALAGEWDTQYF
TRBV7-9,TRBJ2-3,many,TRBD2,TGTGCCAGCAGCCTCGGATCGGGCGGGGGGGCCGCAGATACGCAGTATTTT,CASSLGSGGGAADTQYF
TRBV5-6,TRBJ1-1,NA,NA,TGTGCCAGCAGCCGATACGGGATTTTTTCCCCCTTGAACACTGAAGCTTTCTTT,CASSRYGIFSPLNTEAFF
TRBV10-3,TRBJ2-7,few,NA,TGTGCCATCAGTGACCGGTCCTACGAGCAGTACTTC,CAISDRSYEQYF
TRBV4-3,TRBJ1-2,many,NA,TGCGCCAGCAGCCAAGATCCGGGATCTCAGGCCTATGGCTACACCTTC,CASSQDPGSQAYGYTF
TRBV4-3,TRBJ2-7,few,NA,TGCGCCAGCAGCCAAATGACCGGGACTCCTTCCTACGAGCAGTACTTC,CASSQMTGTPSYEQYF
TRBV18,TRBJ1-1,NA,TRBD1,TGTGCCAGCTCACGTAATTCCGGGACAGCGAACACTGAAGCTTTCTTT,CASSRNSGTANTEAFF
TRBV10-3,TRBJ1-6,few,TRBD1,TGTGCCATCAGGGGGACAGACCAGGGAGGTTCACCCCTCCACTTT,CAIRGTDQGGSPLHF